This T cell receptor beta chain was recovered during a study of beta chain features in type 1 diabetes. Findings and caveats of the study: Any PCR bias toward short templates would affect both groups alike. When cDNA is sequenced, cells with high TCR expression could be over-represented. Compared with healthy donors, patients appeared to share more similar naive, central memory and regulatory TCRB repertoires.

Trimming took off 1 base at V and 3 bases at J, with 10 bases between the two ends. CDR1 and CDR2 (germline): SGHDN, FVKESK. The CDR3 has 15 residues. In regard to this clone: Its antigen is not identified.

The investigators reverse transcribed all of the isolated RNA, so they sequenced expressed TCRB transcripts. The method was immunoSEQ multiplex PCR; TCRdb's version includes in-frame clones alone and lacks a portion of them. Of hundreds of thousands of clones listed, roughly 31% were seen once; the top ten hold around 0.065%. The V and J genes are TRBV14 and TRBJ1-5; possibly TRBD1 for D (5 bases). This clonotype was obtained from a man between 18 and 29 years old in good health. The sample taken for sequencing was naive CD4+ T cells from blood. The CDR3 loop reads CASSQVGGINQPQHF. The DNA for the CDR3 is TGTGCCAGCAGCCAAGTGGGGGGGATCAATCAGCCCCAGCATTTT.